The text below deals with one T cell receptor beta chain. Its antigen is undetermined. TCRdb fed the reads into MiXCR, producing one record per CDR3 protein. The data contain 450,000 to 600,000 distinct CDR3 sequences, roughly a third of them seen just once; the ten biggest clones take up roughly a sixth. These data originate in a study of T cell repertoires in cytomegalovirus infection. Germline-derived CDR1 and CDR2 are SGHDT and YYEEEE. The V end lost 1 base, the J end lost 0 bases, and 5 bases lay between the germline ends. The CDR3 is 14 amino acids. Study observations and caveats: The cumulative frequency of public TCR beta families identified carriers of CMV plus the relevant HLA.

This TCR was recovered from a human donor in good health (CMV status not recorded). Some clones in this sample may be carry-over from other donors' samples. This chain links TRBV5-6 with TRBJ1-3; D is unclear. Sample: cultured PBMCs, taken from culture after CMV antigen stimulation. The CDR3 DNA is TGTGCCAGCAGCTTGAAGAACTCTGGAAACACCATATATTTT. Residues: CASSLKNSGNTIYF.